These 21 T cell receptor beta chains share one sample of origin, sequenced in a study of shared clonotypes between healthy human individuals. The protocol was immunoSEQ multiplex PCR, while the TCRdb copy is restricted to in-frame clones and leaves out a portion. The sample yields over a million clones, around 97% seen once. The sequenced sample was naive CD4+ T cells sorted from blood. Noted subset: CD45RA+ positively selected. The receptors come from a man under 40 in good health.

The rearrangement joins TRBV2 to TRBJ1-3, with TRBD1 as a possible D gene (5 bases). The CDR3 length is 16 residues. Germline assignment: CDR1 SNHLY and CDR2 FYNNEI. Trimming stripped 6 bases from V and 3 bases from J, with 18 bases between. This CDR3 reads CASRHGIQGSGNTIYF. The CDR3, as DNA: TGTGCCAGCAGACACGGGATCCAGGGAAGTGGAAACACCATATATTTT.

The CDR3 region has the DNA TGTGCCAGCAGTCGGAACTCGGATCAGCCCCAGCATTTT. This gives the protein CASSRNSDQPQHF. The chain joins TRBV5-6 to TRBJ1-5; D is uncertain. Germline lookup yields CDR1 SGHDT and CDR2 YYEEEE. V was cut by 5 bases and J by 5 bases, with 11 bases left in between. CDR3 length: 13 amino acids.

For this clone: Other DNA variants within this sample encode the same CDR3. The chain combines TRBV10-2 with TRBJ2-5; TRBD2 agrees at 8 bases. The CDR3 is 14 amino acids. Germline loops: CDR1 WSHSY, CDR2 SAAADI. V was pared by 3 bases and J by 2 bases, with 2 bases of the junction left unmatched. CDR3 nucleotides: TGCGCCAGCAGTGATACTAGCGGACAAGAGACCCAGTACTTC. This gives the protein CASSDTSGQETQYF.

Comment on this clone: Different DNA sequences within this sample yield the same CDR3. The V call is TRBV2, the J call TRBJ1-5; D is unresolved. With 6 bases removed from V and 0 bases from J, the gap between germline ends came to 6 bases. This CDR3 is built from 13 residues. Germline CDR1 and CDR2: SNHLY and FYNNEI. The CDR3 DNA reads TGTGCCAGCAGGGGAGATAGCAATCAGCCCCAGCATTTT. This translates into CASRGDSNQPQHF.

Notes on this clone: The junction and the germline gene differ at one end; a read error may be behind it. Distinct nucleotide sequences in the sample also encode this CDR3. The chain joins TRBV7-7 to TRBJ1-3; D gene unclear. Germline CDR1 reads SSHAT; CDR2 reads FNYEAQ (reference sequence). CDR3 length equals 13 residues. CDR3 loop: CASSSSSGNTIYF. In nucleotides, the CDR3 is TGTGCTAGCAGTTCTAGCTCTGGAAACACCATATATTTT.

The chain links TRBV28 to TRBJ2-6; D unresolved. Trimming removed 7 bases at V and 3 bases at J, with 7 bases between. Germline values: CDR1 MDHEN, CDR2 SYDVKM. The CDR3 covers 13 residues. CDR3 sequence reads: CASIFNGANVLTF. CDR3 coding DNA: TGTGCCAGCATATTTAATGGGGCCAACGTCCTGACTTTC.

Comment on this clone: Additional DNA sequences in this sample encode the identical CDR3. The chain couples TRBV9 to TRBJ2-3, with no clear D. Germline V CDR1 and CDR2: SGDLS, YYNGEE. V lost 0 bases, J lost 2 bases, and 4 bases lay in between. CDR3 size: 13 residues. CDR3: CASSVVSTDTQYF. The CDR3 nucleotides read TGTGCCAGCAGCGTAGTTTCCACAGATACGCAGTATTTT.

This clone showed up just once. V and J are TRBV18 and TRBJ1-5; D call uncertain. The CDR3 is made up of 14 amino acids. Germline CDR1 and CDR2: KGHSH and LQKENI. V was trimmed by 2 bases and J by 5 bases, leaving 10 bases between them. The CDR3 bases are TGTGCCAGCTCACCAGGCTCCCCCGATCAGCCCCAGCATTTT. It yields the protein CASSPGSPDQPQHF.

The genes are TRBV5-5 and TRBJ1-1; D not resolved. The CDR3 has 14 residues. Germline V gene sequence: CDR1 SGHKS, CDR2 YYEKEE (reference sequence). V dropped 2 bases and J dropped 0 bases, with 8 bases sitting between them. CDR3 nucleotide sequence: TGTGCCAGCAGCTTTCTTGCACTGAACACTGAAGCTTTCTTT. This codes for CASSFLALNTEAFF.

The DNA for the CDR3 is TGCAGTGCTAGTAGTCGTATTGAGCAGTTCTTC. Its translation: CSASSRIEQFF. The chain uses TRBV20-1 and TRBJ2-1; D ambiguous. Trimming shortened V by 3 bases and J by 9 bases, and 9 bases separated the two germline ends. This CDR3 has 11 amino acids. Germline V CDR1 and CDR2: DFQATT, SNEGSKA (reference sequence).

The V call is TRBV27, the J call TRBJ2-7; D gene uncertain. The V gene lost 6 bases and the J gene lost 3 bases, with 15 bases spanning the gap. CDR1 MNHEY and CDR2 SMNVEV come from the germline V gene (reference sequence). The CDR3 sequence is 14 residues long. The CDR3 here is CASRRSTGIYEQYF. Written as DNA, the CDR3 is TGTGCCAGCAGGCGATCGACGGGCATCTACGAGCAGTACTTC.

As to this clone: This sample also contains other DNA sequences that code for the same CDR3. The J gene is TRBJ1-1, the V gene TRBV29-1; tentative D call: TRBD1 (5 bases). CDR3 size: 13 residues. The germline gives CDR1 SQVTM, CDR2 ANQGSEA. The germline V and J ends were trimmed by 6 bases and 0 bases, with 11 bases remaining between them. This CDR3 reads CSVKGRMNTEAFF. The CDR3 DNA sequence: TGCAGCGTCAAGGGACGGATGAACACTGAAGCTTTCTTT. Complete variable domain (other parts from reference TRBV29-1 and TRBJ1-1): SAVISQKPSRDICQRGTSLTIQCQVDSQVTMMFWYRQQPGQSLTLIATANQGSEATYESGFVIDKFPISRPNLTFSTLTVSNMSPEDSSIYLCSVKGRMNTEAFFGQGTRLTVV.

The CDR3 is CASSPPRTWQSYNEQFF. The DNA for the CDR3 is TGTGCCAGCAGCCCACCTCGGACCTGGCAGTCCTACAATGAGCAGTTCTTC. The V gene is TRBV28, the J gene TRBJ2-1; D is unclear. CDR1 and CDR2 from the germline V gene are MDHEN and SYDVKM. This CDR3 spans 17 amino acids. Deletions cut 6 bases from V and 1 base from J, with 19 bases between.

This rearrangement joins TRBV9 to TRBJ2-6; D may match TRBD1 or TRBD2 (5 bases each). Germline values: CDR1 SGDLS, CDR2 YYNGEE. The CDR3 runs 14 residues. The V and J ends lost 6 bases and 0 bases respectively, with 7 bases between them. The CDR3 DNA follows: TGTGCCAGCATGGGACGCTCTGGGGCCAACGTCCTGACTTTC. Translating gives CASMGRSGANVLTF.

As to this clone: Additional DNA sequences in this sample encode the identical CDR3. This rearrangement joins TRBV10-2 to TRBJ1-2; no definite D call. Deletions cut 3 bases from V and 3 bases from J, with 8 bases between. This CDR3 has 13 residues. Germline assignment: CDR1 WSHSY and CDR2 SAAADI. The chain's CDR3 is CASSEGRDYGYTF. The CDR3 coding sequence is TGCGCCAGCAGTGAAGGACGGGACTATGGCTACACCTTC.

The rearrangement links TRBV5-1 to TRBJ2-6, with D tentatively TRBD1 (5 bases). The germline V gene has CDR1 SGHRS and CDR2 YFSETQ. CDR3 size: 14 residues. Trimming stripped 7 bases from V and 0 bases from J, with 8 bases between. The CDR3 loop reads CASGDSSGANVLTF. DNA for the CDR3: TGCGCCAGCGGAGACAGCTCTGGGGCCAACGTCCTGACTTTC.

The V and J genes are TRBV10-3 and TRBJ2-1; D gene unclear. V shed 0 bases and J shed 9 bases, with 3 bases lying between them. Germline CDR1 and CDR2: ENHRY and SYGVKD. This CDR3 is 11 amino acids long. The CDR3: CAISESREQFF. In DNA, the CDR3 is TGTGCCATCAGTGAGTCGCGTGAGCAGTTCTTC.

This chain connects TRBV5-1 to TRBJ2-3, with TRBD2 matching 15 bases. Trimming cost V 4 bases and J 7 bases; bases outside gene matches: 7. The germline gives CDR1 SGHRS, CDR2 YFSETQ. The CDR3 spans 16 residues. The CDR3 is CASSVGTSGRWNTQYF. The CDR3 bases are TGCGCCAGCAGCGTAGGGACTAGCGGGAGGTGGAATACGCAGTATTTT.

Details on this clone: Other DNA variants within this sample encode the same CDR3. The CDR3 reads CASSLMENTGELFF. The DNA of the CDR3 is TGCGCCAGCAGCTTGATGGAGAACACCGGGGAGCTGTTTTTT. The chain links TRBV5-1 to TRBJ2-2, with D unresolved. V lost 1 base and J 1 base, leaving 5 bases between the germline ends. Germline CDR1 and CDR2: SGHRS and YFSETQ. The CDR3 spans 14 residues.

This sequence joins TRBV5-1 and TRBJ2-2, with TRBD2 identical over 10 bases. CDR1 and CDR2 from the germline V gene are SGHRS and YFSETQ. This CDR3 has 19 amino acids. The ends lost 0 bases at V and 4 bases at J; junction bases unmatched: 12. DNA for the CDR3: TGCGCCAGCAGCTTGGCCGCCCCTAGCGGGAGCTTCAGCACCGGGGAGCTGTTTTTT. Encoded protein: CASSLAAPSGSFSTGELFF.

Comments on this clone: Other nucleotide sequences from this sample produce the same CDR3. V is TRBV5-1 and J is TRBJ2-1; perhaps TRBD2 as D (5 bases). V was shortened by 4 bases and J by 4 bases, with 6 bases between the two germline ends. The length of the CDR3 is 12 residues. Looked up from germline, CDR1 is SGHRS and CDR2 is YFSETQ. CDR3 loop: CASSAGYNEQFF. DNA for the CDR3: TGCGCCAGCAGCGCGGGTTACAATGAGCAGTTCTTC. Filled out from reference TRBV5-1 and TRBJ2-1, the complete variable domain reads KAGVTQTPRYLIKTRGQQVTLSCSPISGHRSVSWYQQTPGQGLQFLFEYFSETQRNKGNFPGRFSGRQFSNSRSEMNVSTLELGDSALYLCASSAGYNEQFFGPGTRLTVL.